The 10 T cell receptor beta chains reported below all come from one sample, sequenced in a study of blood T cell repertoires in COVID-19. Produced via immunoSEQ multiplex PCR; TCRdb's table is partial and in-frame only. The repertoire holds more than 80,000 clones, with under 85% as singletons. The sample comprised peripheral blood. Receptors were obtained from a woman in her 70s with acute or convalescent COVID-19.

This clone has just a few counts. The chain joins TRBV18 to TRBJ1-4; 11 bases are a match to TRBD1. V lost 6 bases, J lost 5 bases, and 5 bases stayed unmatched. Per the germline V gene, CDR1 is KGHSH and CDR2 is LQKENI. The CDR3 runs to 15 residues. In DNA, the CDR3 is TGTGCCAGCTCTCCCCGGGACAGGGGGAATGAAAAACTGTTTTTT. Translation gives CASSPRDRGNEKLFF.

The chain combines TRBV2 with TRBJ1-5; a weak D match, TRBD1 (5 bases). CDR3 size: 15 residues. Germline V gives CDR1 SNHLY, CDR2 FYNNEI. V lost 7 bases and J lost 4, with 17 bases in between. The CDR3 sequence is CASTPTEALNQPQHF. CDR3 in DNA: TGTGCCAGCACTCCGACAGAGGCCCTTAATCAGCCCCAGCATTTT.

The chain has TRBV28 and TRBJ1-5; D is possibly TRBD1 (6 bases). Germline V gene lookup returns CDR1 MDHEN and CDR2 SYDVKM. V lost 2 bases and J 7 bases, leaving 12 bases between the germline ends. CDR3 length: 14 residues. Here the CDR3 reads CASSLRGARQPQHF. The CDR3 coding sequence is TGTGCCAGCAGTTTACGGGGGGCGCGACAGCCCCAGCATTTT. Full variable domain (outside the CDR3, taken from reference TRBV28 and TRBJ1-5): DVKVTQSSRYLVKRTGEKVFLECVQDMDHENMFWYRQDPGLGLRLIYFSYDVKMKEKGDIPEGYSVSREKKERFSLILESASTNQTSMYLCASSLRGARQPQHFGDGTRLSIL.

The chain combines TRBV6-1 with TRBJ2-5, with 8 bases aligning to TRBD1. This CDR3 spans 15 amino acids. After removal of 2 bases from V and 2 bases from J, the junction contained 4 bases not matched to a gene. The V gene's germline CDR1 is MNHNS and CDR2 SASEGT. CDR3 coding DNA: TGTGCCAGCAGTGAATATCGGGACAGGCAAGAGACCCAGTACTTC. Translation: CASSEYRDRQETQYF.

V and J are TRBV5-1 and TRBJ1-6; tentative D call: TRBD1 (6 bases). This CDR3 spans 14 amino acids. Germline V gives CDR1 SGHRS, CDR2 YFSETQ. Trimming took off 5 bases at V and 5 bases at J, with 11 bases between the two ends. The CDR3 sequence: CASSMDSNNSPLHF. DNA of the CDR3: TGCGCCAGCAGTATGGACAGCAATAATTCACCCCTCCACTTT.

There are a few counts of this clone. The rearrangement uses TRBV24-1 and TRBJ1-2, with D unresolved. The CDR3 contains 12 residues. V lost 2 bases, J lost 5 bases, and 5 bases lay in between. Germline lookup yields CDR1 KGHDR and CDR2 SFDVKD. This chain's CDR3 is CATSDSVYGYTF. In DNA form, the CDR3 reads TGTGCCACCAGTGATTCCGTATATGGCTACACCTTC.

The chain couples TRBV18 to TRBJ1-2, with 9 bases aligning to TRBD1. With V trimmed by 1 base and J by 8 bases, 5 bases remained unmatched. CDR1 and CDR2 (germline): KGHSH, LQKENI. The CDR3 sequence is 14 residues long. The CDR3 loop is CASSPQGTGKGYTF. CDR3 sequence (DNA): TGTGCCAGCTCACCACAAGGGACAGGGAAGGGCTACACCTTC.

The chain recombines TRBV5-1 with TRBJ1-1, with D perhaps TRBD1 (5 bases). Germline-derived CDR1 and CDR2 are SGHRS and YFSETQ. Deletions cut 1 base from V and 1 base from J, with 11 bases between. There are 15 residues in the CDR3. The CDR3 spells CASSLSGTGNTEAFF. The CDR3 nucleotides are TGCGCCAGCAGCTTGTCGGGTACAGGGAACACTGAAGCTTTCTTT. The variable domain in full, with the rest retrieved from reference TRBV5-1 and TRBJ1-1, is KAGVTQTPRYLIKTRGQQVTLSCSPISGHRSVSWYQQTPGQGLQFLFEYFSETQRNKGNFPGRFSGRQFSNSRSEMNVSTLELGDSALYLCASSLSGTGNTEAFFGQGTRLTVV.

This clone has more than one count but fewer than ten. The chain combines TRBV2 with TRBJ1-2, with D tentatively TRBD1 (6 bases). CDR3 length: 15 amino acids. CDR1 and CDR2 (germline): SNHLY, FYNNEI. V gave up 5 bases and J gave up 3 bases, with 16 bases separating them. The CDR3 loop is CASSPGLPGDYGYTF. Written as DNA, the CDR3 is TGTGCCAGCAGTCCCGGACTCCCAGGGGACTATGGCTACACCTTC.

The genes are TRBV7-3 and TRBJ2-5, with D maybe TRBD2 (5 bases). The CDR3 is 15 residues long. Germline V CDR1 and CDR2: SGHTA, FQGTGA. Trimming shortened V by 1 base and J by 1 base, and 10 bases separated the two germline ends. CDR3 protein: CASSLRLAPQETQYF. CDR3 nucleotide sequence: TGTGCCAGCAGCTTAAGGCTAGCTCCCCAAGAGACCCAGTACTTC.